This T cell receptor (beta chain) comes out of a study of low-dose radiotherapy and immunotherapy resistance in tumors. Turning to the study itself: Cohort 1 received 0.5 Gy per fraction every 2 weeks, totaling 6.5 Gy. Cohort 2 was treated with 1 Gy per fraction every two weeks, amounting to 13 Gy across 26 weeks.

Time point defined: before trial treatment. All eligible patients presented with advanced solid tumors that contained no tumor-infiltrating lymphocytes. This clonotype occurred many times. V gave up 4 bases and J gave up 1 base, with 18 bases separating them. This CDR3 region has 17 residues. Germline CDR1 is SGHNT and CDR2 is YYREEE (reference sequence). First-strand cDNA relied on TRAV- and TRBV-specific primers spanning alpha and beta chains. The authors amplified TCRs for about 20 PCR cycles with a constant-region primer and a V-primer adapter. TCRdb fed the reads into MiXCR, producing one record per CDR3 protein. Among 80,000 to 90,000 distinct CDR3 sequences listed, roughly 19% were seen once.

This chain connects TRBV5-4 to TRBJ2-4; D is perhaps TRBD2 (6 bases). The source is a male donor with prostate cancer. The input for sequencing was PBMCs, taken before treatment. The CDR3, as DNA: TGTGCCAGCAGCGGCGGGGCCCTCGAGGGGGCCAAAAACATTCAGTACTTC. Amino acids: CASSGGALEGAKNIQYF.